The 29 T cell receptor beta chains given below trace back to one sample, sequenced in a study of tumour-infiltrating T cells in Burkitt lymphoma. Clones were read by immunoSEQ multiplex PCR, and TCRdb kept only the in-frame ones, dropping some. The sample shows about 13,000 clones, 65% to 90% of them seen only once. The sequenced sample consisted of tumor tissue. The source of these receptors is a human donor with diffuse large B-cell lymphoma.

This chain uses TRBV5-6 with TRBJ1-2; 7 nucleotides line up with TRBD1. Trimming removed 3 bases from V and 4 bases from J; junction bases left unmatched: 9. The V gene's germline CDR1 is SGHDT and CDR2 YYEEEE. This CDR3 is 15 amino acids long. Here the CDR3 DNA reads TGTGCCAGCAGCTACCGACAGGGTGGTATCTATGGCTACACCTTC. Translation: CASSYRQGGIYGYTF.

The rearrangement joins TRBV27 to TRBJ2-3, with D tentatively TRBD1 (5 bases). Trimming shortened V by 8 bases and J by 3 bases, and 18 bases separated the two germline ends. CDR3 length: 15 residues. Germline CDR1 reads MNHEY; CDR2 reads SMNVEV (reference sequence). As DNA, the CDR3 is TGTGCCAGCTCAAAGACAGCTATGATTACAGATACGCAGTATTTT. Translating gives CASSKTAMITDTQYF.

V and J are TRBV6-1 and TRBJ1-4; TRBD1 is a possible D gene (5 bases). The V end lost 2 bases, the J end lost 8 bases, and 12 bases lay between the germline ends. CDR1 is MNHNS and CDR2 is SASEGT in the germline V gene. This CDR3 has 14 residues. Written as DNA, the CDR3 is TGTGCCAGCAGTGAACAGGGCGGGGGGGAAAAACTGTTTTTT. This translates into CASSEQGGGEKLFF.

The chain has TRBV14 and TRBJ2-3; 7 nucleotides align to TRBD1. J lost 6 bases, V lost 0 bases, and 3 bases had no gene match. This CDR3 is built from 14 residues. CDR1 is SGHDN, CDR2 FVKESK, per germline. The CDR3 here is CASSQERGLDTQYF. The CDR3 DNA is TGTGCCAGCAGCCAAGAAAGGGGGCTGGATACGCAGTATTTT. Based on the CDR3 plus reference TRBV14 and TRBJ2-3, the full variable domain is EAGVTQFPSHSVIEKGQTVTLRCDPISGHDNLYWYRRVMGKEIKFLLHFVKESKQDESGMPNNRFLAERTGGTYSTLKVQPAELEDSGVYFCASSQERGLDTQYFGPGTRLTVL.

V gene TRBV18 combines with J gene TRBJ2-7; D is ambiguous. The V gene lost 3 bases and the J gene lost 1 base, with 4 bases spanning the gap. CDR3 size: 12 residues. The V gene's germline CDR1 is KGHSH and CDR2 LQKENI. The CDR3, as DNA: TGTGCCAGCTCACCGACTTCCTACGAGCAGTACTTC. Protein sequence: CASSPTSYEQYF. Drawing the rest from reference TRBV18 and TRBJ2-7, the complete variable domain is NAGVMQNPRHLVRRRGQEARLRCSPMKGHSHVYWYRQLPEEGLKFMVYLQKENIIDESGMPKERFSAEFPKEGPSILRIQQVVRGDSAAYFCASSPTSYEQYFGPGTRLTVT.

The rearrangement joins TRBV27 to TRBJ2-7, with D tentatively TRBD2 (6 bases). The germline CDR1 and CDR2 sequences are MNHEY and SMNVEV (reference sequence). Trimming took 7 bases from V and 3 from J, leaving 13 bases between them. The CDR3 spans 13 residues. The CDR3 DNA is TGTGCCAGCATGATGACTAGGGGCTACGAGCAGTACTTC. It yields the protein CASMMTRGYEQYF.

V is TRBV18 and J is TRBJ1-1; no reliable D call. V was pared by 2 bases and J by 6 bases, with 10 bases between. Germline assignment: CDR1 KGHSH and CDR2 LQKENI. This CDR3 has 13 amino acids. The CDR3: CASSPNMRAEAFF. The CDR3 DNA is TGTGCCAGCTCACCAAATATGCGAGCTGAAGCTTTCTTT.

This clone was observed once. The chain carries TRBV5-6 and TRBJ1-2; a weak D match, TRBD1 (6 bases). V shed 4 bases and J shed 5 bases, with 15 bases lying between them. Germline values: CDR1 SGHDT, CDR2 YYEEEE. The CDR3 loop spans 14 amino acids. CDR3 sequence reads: CASSLKDSLYGYTF. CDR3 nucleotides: TGTGCCAGCAGCCTCAAGGACAGCCTGTATGGCTACACCTTC. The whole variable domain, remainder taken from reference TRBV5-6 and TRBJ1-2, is DAGVTQSPTHLIKTRGQQVTLRCSPKSGHDTVSWYQQALGQGPQFIFQYYEEEERQRGNFPDRFSGHQFPNYSSELNVNALLLGDSALYLCASSLKDSLYGYTFGSGTRLTVV.

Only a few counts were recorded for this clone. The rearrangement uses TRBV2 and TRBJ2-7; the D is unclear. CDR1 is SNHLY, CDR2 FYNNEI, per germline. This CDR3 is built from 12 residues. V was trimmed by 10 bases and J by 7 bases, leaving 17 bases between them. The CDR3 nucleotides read TGTGCCACCCGTTCCGCCGTAAGGGAGCAGTACTTC. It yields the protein CATRSAVREQYF.

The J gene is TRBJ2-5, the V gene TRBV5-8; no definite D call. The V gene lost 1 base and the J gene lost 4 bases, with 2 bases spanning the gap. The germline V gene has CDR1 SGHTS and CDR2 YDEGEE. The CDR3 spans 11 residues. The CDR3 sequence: CASSLIETQYF. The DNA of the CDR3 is TGTGCCAGCAGCTTGATAGAGACCCAGTACTTC.

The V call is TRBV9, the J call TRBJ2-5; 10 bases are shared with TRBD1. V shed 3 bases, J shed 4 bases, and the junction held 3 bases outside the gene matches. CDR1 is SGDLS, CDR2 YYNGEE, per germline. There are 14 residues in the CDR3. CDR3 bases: TGTGCCAGCAGCGGACAGGGGGCGAGAGAGACCCAGTACTTC. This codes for CASSGQGARETQYF.

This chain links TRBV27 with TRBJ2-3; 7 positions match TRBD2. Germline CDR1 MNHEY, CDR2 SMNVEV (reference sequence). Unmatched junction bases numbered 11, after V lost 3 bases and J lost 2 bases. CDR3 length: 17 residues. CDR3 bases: TGTGCCAGCAGTTTTCGTCAACGCGGGAGTAACACAGATACGCAGTATTTT. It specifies CASSFRQRGSNTDTQYF.

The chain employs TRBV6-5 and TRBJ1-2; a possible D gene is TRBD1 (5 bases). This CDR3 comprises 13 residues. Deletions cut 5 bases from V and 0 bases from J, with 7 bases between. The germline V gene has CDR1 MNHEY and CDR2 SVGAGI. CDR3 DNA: TGTGCCAGCAGTGGGACGACTAACTATGGCTACACCTTC. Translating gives CASSGTTNYGYTF.

In DNA form, the CDR3 reads TGCAGTGCTAGAGGAGGGGCTGAAGCTTTCTTT. Translating it yields CSARGGAEAFF. The J gene is TRBJ1-1, the V gene TRBV20-1, with D possibly TRBD1 on 5 matching bases. V shed 1 base and J shed 6 bases, with 6 bases lying between them. CDR1 DFQATT and CDR2 SNEGSKA come from the germline V gene (reference sequence). The CDR3 covers 11 residues.

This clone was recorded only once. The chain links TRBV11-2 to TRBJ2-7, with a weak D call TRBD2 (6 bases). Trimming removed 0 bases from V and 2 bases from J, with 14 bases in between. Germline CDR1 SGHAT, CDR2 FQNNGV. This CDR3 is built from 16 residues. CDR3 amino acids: CASSLEAGRLTYEQYF. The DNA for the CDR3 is TGTGCCAGCAGCTTAGAAGCGGGCCGCCTGACCTACGAGCAGTACTTC.

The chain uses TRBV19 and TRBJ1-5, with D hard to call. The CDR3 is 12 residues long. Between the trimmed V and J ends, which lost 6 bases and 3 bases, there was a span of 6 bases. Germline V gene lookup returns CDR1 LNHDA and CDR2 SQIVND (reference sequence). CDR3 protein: CASRRDNQPQHF. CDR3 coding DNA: TGTGCCAGTAGAAGGGACAATCAGCCCCAGCATTTT.

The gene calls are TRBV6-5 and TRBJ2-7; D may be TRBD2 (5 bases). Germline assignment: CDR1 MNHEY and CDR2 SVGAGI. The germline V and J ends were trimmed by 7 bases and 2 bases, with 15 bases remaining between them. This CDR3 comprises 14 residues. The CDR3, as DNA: TGTGCCAGCAAACTCGGGGTAGGGACCTACGAGCAGTACTTC. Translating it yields CASKLGVGTYEQYF.

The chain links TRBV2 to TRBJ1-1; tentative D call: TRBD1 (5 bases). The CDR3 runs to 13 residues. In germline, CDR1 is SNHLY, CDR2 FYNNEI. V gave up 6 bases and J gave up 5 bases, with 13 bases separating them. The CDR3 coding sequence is TGTGCCAGCAGAGGAGGGACTCTGACTGAAGCTTTCTTT. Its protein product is CASRGGTLTEAFF.

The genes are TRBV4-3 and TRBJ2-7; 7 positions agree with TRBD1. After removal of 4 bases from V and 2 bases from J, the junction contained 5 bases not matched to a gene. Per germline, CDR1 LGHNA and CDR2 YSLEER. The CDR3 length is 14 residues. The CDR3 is CASSLGTATYEQYF. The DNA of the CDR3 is TGCGCCAGCAGCCTCGGGACAGCTACCTACGAGCAGTACTTC.

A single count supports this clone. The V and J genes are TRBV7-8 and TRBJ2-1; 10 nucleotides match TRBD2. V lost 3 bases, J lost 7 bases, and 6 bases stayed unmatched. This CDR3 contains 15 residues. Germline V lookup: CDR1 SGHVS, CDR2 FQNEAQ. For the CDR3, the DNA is TGTGCCAGCAGCTTTCTGTTAGCGGGGGGTAATGAGCAGTTCTTC. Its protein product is CASSFLLAGGNEQFF.

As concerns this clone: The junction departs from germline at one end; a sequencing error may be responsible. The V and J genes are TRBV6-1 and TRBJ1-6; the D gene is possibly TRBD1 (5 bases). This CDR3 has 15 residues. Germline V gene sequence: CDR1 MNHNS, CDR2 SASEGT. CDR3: CASSEGGRRFAPLYF. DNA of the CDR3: TGTGCCAGCAGTGAAGGGGGCAGGAGGTTTGCACCCCTCTACTTT.

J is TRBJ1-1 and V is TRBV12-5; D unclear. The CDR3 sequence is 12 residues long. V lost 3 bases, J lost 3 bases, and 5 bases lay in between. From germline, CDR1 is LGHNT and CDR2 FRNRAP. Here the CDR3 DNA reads TGTGCTAGTGGTTTTGGGGACACTGAAGCTTTCTTT. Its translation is CASGFGDTEAFF.

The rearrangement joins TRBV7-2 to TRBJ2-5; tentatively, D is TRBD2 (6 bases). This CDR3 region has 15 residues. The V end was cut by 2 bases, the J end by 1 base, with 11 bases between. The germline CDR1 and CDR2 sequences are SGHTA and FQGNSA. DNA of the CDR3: TGTGCCAGCAGCTTATACGCACTAGCCCAAGAGACCCAGTACTTC. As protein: CASSLYALAQETQYF. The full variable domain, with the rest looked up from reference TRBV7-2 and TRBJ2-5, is GAGVSQSPSNKVTEKGKDVELRCDPISGHTALYWYRQSLGQGLEFLIYFQGNSAPDKSGLPSDRFSAERTGGSVSTLTIQRTQQEDSAVYLCASSLYALAQETQYFGPGTRLLVL.

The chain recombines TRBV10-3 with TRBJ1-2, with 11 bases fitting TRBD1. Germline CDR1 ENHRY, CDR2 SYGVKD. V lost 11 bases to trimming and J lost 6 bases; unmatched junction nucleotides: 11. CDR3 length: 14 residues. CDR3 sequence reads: CALSVDRGQDGYTF. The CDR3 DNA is TGTGCCCTATCGGTGGACAGGGGGCAGGATGGCTACACCTTC.

The CDR3 DNA follows: TGTGCCAGCAGCTTTGACAGGGACTTTGGCTACACCTTC. It codes for CASSFDRDFGYTF. The chain is built from TRBV11-2 and TRBJ1-2; 7 bases are shared with TRBD1. Germline CDR1 is SGHAT and CDR2 is FQNNGV. CDR3 length: 13 amino acids. V was pared by 3 bases and J by 7 bases, with 5 bases of the junction left unmatched.

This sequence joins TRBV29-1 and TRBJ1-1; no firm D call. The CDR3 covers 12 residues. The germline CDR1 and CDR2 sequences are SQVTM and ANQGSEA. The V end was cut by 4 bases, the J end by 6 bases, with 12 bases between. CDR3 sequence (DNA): TGCAGCGTTGTGGGCCTTGGGTCTGAAGCTTTCTTT. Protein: CSVVGLGSEAFF.

The CDR3 sequence is CANGQGGNQPQHF. The CDR3 DNA sequence: TGTGCCAATGGACAGGGAGGCAATCAGCCCCAGCATTTT. V is TRBV21-1 and J is TRBJ1-5; the table gives TRBD1 as D, unverified against the DNA. TRBV21-1 represents a pseudogene. The CDR3 is 13 residues long.

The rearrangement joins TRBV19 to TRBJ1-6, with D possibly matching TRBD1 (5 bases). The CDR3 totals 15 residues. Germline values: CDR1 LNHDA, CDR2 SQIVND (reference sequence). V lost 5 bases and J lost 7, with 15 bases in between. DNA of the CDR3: TGTGCCAGTAGTCCTGGACCCGGGGGGAATTCACCCCTCCACTTT. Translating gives CASSPGPGGNSPLHF.

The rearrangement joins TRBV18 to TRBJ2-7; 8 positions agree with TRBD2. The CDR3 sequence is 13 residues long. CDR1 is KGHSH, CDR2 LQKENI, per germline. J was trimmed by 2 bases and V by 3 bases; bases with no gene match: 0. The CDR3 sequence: CASSPGLAYEQYF. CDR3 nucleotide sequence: TGTGCCAGCTCACCGGGACTAGCCTACGAGCAGTACTTC.